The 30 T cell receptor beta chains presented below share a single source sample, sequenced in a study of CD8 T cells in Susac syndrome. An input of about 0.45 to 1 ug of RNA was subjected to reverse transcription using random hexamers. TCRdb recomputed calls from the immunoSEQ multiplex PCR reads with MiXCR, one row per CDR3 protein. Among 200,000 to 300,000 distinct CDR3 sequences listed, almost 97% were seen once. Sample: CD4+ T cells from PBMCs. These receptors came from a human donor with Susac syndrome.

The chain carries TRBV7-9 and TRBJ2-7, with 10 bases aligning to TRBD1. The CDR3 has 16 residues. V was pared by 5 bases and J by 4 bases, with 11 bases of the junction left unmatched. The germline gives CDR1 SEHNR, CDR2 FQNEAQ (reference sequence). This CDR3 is CASSPRLGQGFYEQYF. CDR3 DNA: TGTGCCAGCAGCCCCCGTTTGGGACAGGGGTTTTACGAGCAGTACTTC. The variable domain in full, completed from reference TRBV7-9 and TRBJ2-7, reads DTGVSQNPRHKITKRGQNVTFRCDPISEHNRLYWYRQTLGQGPEFLTYFQNEAQLEKSRLLSDRFSAERPKGSFSTLEIQRTEQGDSAMYLCASSPRLGQGFYEQYFGPGTRLTVT.

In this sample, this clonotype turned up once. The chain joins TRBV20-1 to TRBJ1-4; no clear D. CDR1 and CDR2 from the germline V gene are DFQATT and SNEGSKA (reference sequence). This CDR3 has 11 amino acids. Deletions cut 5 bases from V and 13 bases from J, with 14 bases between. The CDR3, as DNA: TGCAGTGCTCCTGGACGCGACGGACTGTTTTTT. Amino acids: CSAPGRDGLFF.

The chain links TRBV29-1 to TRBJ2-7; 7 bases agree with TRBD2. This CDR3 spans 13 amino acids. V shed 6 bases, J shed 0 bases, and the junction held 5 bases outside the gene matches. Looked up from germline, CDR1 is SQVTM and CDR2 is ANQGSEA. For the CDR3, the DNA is TGCAGCGTCGTTCTAGCGGTCTCCTACGAGCAGTACTTC. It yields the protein CSVVLAVSYEQYF.

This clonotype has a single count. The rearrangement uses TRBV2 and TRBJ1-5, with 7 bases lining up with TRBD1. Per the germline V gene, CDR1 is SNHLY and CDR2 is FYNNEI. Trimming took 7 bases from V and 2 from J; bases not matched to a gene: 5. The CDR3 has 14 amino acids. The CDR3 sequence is CASTRGQGNQPQHF. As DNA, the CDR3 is TGTGCCAGCACCCGAGGACAGGGCAATCAGCCCCAGCATTTT.

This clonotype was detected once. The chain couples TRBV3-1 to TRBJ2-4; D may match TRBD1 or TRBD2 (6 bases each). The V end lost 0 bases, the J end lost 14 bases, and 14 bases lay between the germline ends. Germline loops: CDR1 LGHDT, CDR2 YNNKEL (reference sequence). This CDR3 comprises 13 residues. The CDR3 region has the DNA TGTGCCAGCAGCCAAGATGGGACCGGGGGCGAGTACTTC. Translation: CASSQDGTGGEYF.

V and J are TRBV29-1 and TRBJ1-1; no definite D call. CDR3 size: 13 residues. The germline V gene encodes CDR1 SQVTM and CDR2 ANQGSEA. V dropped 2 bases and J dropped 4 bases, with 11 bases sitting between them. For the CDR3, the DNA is TGCAGCGTTGAAAGAGGGTTGGGCACTGAAGCTTTCTTT. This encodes CSVERGLGTEAFF. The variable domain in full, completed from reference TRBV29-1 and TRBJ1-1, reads SAVISQKPSRDICQRGTSLTIQCQVDSQVTMMFWYRQQPGQSLTLIATANQGSEATYESGFVIDKFPISRPNLTFSTLTVSNMSPEDSSIYLCSVERGLGTEAFFGQGTRLTVV.

The chain's CDR3 is CASGPSVGAVVWEQYF. In nucleotides, the CDR3 is TGTGCCAGCGGCCCCTCAGTGGGGGCGGTGGTTTGGGAGCAGTACTTC. The chain joins TRBV27 to TRBJ2-7, with a weak D call TRBD1 (6 bases). CDR1 is MNHEY and CDR2 is SMNVEV in the germline V gene (reference sequence). Trimming shortened V by 8 bases and J by 7 bases, and 27 bases separated the two germline ends. The CDR3 is 16 amino acids.

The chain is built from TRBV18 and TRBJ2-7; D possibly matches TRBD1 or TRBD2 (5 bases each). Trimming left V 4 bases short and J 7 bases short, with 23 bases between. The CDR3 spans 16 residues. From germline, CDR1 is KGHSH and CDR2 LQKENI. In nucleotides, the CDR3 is TGTGCCAGCTCACAAAACGCCGGGACCGCAAATGGGGAGCAGTACTTC. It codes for CASSQNAGTANGEQYF.

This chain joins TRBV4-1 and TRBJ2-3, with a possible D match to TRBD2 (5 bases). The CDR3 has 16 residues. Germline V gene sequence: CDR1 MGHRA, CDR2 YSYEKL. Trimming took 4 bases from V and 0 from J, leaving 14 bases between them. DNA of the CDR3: TGCGCCAGCAGCCCCGCCTATAGGACTAGCACAGATACGCAGTATTTT. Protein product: CASSPAYRTSTDTQYF.

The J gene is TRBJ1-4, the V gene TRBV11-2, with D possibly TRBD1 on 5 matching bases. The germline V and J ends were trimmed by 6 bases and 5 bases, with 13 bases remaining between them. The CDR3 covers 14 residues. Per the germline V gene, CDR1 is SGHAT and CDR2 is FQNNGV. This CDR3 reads CASSQDSQNEKLFF. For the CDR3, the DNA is TGTGCCAGCAGTCAAGACAGCCAGAATGAAAAACTGTTTTTT.

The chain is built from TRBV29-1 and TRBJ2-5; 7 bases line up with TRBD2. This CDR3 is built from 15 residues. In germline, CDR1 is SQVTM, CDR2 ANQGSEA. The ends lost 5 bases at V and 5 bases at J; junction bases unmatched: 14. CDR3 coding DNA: TGCAGCGTTCCCCGGCTAGCGGCATCGGGCGAGACCCAGTACTTC. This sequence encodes CSVPRLAASGETQYF.

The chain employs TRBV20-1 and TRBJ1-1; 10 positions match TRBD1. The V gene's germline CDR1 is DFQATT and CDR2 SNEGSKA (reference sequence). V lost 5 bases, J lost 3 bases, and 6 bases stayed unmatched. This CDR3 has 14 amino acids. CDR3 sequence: CSAFGTGADTEAFF. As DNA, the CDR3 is TGCAGTGCTTTCGGGACAGGGGCTGACACTGAAGCTTTCTTT.

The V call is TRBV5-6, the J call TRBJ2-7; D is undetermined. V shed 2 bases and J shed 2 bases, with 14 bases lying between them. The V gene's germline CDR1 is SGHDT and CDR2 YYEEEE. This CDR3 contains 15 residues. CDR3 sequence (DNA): TGTGCCAGCAGCTTAGTTGGTGACCTCGCCTACGAGCAGTACTTC. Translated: CASSLVGDLAYEQYF.

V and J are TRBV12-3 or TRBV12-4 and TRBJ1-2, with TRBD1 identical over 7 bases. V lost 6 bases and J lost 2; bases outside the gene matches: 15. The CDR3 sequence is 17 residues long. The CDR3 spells CASSQGTVGWVNYGYTF. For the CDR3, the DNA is TGTGCCAGCAGCCAGGGGACAGTCGGCTGGGTGAACTATGGCTACACCTTC.

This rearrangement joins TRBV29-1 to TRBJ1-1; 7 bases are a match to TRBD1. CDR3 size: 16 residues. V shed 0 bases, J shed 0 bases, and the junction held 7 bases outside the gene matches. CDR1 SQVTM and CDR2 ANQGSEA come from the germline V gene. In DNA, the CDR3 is TGCAGCGTTGAAGATAGGTACAGGGGTATGAACACTGAAGCTTTCTTT. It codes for CSVEDRYRGMNTEAFF.

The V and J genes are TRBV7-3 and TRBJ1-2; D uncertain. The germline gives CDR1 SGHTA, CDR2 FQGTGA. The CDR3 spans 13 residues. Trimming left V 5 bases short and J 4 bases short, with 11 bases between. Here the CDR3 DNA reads TGTGCCAGCAGCGGCCAGAATTTCTATGGCTACACCTTC. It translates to CASSGQNFYGYTF. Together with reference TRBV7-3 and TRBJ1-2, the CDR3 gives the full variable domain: GAGVSQTPSNKVTEKGKYVELRCDPISGHTALYWYRQSLGQGPEFLIYFQGTGAADDSGLPNDRFFAVRPEGSVSTLKIQRTERGDSAVYLCASSGQNFYGYTFGSGTRLTVV.

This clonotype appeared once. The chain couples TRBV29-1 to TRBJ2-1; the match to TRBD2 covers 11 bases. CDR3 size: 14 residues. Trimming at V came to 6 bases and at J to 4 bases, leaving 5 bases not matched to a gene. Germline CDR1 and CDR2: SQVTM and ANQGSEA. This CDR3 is CSVDASGRYNEQFF. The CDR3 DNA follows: TGCAGCGTCGACGCTAGCGGGAGGTACAATGAGCAGTTCTTC.

The CDR3 coding sequence is TGCAGTGCTGGGAGCGGGAGCTCCTACAATGAGCAGTTCTTC. It codes for CSAGSGSSYNEQFF. This chain links TRBV20-1 with TRBJ2-1; 8 bases are a match to TRBD2. This CDR3 contains 14 residues. With 5 bases clipped from V and 0 bases from J, the junction kept 3 bases outside the gene matches. Germline CDR1 DFQATT, CDR2 SNEGSKA (reference sequence).

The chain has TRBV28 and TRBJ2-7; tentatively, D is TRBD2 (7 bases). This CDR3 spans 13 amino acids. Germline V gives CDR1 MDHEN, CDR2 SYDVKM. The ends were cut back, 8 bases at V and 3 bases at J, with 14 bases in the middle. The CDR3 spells CASEGGALYEQYF. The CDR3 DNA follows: TGTGCCAGCGAAGGGGGGGCCCTCTACGAGCAGTACTTC.

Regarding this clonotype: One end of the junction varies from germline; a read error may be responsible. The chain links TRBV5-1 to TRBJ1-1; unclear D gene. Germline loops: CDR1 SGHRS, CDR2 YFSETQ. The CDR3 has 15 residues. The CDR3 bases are TGCGCCAGCAGCCACGACCCGAACACGAACACTGAAGCCTTCTTT. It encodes CASSHDPNTNTEAFF.

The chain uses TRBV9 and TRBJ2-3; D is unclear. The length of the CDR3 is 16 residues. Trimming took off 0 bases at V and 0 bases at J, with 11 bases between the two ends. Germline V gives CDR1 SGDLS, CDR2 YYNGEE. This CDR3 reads CASSVDGGASTDTQYF. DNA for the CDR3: TGTGCCAGCAGCGTAGATGGTGGAGCTAGCACAGATACGCAGTATTTT.

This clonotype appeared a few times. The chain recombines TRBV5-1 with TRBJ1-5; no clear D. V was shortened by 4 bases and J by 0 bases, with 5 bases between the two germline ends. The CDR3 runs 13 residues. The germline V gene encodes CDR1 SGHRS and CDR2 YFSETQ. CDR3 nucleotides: TGCGCCAGCAGCAAGGATAGCAATCAGCCCCAGCATTTT. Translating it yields CASSKDSNQPQHF.

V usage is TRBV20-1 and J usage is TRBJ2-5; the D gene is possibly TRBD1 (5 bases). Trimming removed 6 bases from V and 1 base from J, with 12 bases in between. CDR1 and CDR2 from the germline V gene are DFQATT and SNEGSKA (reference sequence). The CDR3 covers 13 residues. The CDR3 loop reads CSAPTTGQETQYF. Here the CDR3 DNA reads TGCAGTGCCCCTACTACAGGCCAAGAGACCCAGTACTTC.

The CDR3 here is CASSLGPGTDTQYF. Written as DNA, the CDR3 is TGTGCCAGCAGCTTAGGGCCCGGCACAGATACGCAGTATTTT. V usage is TRBV11-2 and J usage is TRBJ2-3; D is uncertain. This CDR3 spans 14 amino acids. Germline V gene lookup returns CDR1 SGHAT and CDR2 FQNNGV. V gave up 1 base and J gave up 1 base, with 6 bases separating them.

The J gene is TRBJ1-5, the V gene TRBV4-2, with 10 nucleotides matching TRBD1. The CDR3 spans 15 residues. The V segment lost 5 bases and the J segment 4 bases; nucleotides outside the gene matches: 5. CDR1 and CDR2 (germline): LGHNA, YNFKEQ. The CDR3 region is CASSYRQGANQPQHF. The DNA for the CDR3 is TGTGCCAGCAGCTACCGACAGGGGGCTAATCAGCCCCAGCATTTT.

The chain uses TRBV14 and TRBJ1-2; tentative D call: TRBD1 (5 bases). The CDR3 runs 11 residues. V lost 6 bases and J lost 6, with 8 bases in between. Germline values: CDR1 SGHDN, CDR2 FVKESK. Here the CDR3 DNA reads TGTGCCAGCAGGCAGGGTCATGGCTACACCTTC. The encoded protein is CASRQGHGYTF.

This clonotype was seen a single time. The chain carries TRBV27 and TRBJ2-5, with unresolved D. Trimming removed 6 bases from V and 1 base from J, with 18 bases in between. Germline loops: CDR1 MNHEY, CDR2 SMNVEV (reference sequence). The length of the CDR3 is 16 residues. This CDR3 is CASSSAARRVQETQYF. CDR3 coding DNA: TGTGCCAGCAGCTCGGCCGCCAGACGAGTCCAAGAGACCCAGTACTTC.

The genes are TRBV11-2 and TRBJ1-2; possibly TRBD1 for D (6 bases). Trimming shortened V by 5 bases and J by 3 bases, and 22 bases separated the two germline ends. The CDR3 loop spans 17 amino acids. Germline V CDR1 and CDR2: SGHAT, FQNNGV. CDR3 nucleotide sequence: TGTGCCAGCAGCACTCGGACAGTTCAGACGGGCGACTATGGCTACACCTTC. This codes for CASSTRTVQTGDYGYTF.

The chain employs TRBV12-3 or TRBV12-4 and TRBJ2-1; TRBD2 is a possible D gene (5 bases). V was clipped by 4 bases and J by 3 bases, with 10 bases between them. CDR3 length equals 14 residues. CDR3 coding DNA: TGTGCCAGCAGTTATCGGGGTATCTACAATGAGCAGTTCTTC. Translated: CASSYRGIYNEQFF.

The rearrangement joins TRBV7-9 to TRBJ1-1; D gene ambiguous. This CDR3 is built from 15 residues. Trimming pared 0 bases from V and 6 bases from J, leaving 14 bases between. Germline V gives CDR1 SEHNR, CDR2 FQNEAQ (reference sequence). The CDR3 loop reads CASSLAAHSTPEAFF. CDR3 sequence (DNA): TGTGCCAGCAGCTTAGCAGCCCACAGTACTCCTGAAGCTTTCTTT.